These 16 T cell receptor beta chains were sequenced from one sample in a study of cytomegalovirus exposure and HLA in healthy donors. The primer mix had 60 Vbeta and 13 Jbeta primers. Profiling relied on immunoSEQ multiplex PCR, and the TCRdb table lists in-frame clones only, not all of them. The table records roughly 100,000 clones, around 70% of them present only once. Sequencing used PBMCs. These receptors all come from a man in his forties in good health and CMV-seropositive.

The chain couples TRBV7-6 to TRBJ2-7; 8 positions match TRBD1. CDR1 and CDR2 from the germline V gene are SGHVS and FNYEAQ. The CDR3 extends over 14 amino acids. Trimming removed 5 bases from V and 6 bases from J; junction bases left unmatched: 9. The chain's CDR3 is CASSHGQGSVEQYF. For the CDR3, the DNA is TGTGCCAGCAGCCATGGACAGGGTTCGGTCGAGCAGTACTTC.

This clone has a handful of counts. CDR3 sequence reads: CASSLLVRTSYEQYF. CDR3 bases: TGCGCCAGCAGCCTACTAGTAAGGACGTCCTACGAGCAGTACTTC. V usage is TRBV4-1 and J usage is TRBJ2-7; tentatively, D is TRBD2 (5 bases). Germline assignment: CDR1 MGHRA and CDR2 YSYEKL. The CDR3 spans 15 residues. V lost 4 bases, J lost 1 base, and 14 bases lay in between.

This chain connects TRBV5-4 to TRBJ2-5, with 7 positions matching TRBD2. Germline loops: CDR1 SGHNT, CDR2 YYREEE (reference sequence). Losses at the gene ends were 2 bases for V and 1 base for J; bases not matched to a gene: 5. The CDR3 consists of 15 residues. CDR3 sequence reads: CASSFSLAVQETQYF. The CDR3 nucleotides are TGTGCCAGCAGCTTCTCCCTAGCGGTCCAAGAGACCCAGTACTTC. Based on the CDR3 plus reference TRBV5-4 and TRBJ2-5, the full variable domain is ETGVTQSPTHLIKTRGQQVTLRCSSQSGHNTVSWYQQALGQGPQFIFQYYREEENGRGNFPPRFSGLQFPNYSSELNVNALELDDSALYLCASSFSLAVQETQYFGPGTRLLVL.

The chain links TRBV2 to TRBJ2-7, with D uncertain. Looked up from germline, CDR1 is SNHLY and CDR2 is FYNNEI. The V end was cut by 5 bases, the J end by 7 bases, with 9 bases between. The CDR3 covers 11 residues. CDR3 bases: TGTGCCAGCAGTCCGAGGAGTGAGCAGTACTTC. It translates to CASSPRSEQYF. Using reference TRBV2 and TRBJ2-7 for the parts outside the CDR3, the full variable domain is EPEVTQTPSHQVTQMGQEVILRCVPISNHLYFYWYRQILGQKVEFLVSFYNNEISEKSEIFDDQFSVERPDGSNFTLKIRSTKLEDSAMYFCASSPRSEQYFGPGTRLTVT.

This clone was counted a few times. The CDR3 loop reads CASSLDRGSGNEQFF. The CDR3 DNA is TGTGCCAGCAGCCTAGACAGGGGCTCGGGCAATGAGCAGTTCTTC. This chain joins TRBV27 and TRBJ2-1, with 8 bases aligning to TRBD1. CDR3 length: 15 amino acids. Germline CDR1 MNHEY, CDR2 SMNVEV (reference sequence). V dropped 6 bases and J dropped 6; count of bases not matched to a gene: 10.

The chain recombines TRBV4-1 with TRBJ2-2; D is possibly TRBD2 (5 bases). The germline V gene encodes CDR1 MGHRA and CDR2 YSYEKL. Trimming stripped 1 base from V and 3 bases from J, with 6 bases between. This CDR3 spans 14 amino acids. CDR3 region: CASSQGGYTGELFF. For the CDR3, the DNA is TGCGCCAGCAGCCAAGGCGGGTACACCGGGGAGCTGTTTTTT.

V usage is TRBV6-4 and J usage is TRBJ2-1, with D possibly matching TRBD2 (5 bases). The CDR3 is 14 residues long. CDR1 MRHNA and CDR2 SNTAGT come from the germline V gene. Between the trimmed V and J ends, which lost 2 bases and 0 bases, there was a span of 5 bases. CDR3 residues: CASSDGSSYNEQFF. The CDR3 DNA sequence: TGTGCCAGCAGTGACGGGAGCTCCTACAATGAGCAGTTCTTC.

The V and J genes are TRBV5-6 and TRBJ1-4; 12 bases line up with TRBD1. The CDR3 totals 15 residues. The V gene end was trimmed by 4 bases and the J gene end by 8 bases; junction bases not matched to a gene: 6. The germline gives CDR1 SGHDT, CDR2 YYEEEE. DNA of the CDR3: TGTGCCAGCAGCCACCGGGACAGGGGGCTGGAAAAACTGTTTTTT. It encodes CASSHRDRGLEKLFF.

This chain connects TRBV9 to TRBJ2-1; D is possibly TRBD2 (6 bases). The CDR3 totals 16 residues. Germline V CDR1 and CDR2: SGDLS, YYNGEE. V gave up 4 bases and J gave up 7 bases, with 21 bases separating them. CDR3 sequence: CASSLSISGPGNEQFF. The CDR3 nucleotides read TGTGCCAGCAGCCTATCCATTAGCGGACCGGGGAATGAGCAGTTCTTC.

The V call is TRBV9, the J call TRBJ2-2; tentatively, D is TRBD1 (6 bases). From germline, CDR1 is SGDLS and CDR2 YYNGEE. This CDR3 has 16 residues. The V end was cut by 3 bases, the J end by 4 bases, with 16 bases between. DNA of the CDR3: TGTGCCAGCAGCGGACAACAGGGATCGGGCACCGGGGAGCTGTTTTTT. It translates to CASSGQQGSGTGELFF.

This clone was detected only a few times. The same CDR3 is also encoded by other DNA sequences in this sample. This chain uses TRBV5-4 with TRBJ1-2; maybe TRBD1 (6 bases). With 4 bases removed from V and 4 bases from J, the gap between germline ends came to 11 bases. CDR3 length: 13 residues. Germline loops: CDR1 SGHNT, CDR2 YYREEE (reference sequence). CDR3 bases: TGTGCCAGCAGCCCCAGGGGCGGCTATGGCTACACCTTC. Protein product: CASSPRGGYGYTF. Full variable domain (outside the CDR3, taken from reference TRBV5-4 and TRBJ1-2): ETGVTQSPTHLIKTRGQQVTLRCSSQSGHNTVSWYQQALGQGPQFIFQYYREEENGRGNFPPRFSGLQFPNYSSELNVNALELDDSALYLCASSPRGGYGYTFGSGTRLTVV.

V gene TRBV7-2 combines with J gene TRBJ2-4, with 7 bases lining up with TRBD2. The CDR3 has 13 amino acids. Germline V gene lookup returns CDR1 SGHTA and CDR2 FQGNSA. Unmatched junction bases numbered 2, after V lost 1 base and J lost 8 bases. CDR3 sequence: CASSLGGRDIQYF. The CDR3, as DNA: TGTGCCAGCAGCTTAGGGGGGAGGGACATTCAGTACTTC.

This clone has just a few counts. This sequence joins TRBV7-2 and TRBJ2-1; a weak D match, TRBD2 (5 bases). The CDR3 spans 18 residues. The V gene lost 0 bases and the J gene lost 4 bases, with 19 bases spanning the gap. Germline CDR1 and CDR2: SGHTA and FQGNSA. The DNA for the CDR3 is TGTGCCAGCAGCTTAGCGCTAGACTACCGTCCTTCATACAATGAGCAGTTCTTC. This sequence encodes CASSLALDYRPSYNEQFF. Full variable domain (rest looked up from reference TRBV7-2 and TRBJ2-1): GAGVSQSPSNKVTEKGKDVELRCDPISGHTALYWYRQSLGQGLEFLIYFQGNSAPDKSGLPSDRFSAERTGGSVSTLTIQRTQQEDSAVYLCASSLALDYRPSYNEQFFGPGTRLTVL.

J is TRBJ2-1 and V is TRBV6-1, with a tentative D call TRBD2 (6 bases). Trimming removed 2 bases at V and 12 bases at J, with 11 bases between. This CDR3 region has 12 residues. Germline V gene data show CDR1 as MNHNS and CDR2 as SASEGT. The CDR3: CASSELGGVQFF. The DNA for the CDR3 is TGTGCCAGCAGTGAACTTGGAGGGGTGCAGTTCTTC.

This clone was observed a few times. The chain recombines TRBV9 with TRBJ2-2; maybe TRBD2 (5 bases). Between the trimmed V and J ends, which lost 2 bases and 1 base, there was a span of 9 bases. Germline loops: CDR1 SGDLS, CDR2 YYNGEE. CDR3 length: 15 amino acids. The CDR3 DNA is TGTGCCAGCAGCGTCGGTAGCGTGAACACCGGGGAGCTGTTTTTT. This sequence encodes CASSVGSVNTGELFF.

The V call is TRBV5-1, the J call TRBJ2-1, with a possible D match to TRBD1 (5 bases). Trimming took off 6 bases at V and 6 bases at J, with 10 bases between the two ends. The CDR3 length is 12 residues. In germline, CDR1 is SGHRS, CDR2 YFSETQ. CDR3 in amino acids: CASTGRGNEQFF. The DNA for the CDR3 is TGCGCCAGCACAGGTAGGGGCAATGAGCAGTTCTTC.